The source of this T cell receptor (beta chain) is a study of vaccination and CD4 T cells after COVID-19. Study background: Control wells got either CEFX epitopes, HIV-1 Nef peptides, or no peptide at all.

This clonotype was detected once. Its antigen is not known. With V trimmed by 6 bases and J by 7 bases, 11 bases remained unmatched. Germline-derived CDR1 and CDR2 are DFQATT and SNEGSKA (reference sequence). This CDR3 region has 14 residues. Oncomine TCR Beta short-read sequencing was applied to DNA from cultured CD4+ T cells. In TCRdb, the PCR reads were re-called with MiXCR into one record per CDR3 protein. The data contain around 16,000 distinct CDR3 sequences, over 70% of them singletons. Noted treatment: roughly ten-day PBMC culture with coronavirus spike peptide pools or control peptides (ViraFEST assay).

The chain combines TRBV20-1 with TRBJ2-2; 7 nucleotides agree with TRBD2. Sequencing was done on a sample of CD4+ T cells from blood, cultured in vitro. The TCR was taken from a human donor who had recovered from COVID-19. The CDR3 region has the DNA TGCAGTGCCAGTTGGGCGGGAGCGAACGGGGAGCTGTTTTTT. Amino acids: CSASWAGANGELFF.